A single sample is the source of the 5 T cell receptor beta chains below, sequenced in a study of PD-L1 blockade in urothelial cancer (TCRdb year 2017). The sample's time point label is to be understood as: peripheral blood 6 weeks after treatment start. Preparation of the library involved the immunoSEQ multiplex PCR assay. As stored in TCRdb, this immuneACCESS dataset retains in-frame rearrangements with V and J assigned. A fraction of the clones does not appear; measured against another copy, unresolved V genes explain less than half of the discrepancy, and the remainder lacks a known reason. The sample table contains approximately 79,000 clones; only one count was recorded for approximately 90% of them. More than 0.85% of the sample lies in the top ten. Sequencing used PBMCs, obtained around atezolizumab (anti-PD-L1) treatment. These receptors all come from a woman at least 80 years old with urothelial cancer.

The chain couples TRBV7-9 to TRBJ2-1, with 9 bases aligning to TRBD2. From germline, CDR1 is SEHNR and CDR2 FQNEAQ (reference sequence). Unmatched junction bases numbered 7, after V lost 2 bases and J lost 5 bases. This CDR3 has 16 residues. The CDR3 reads CASSLLATSGNNEQFF. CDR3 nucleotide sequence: TGTGCCAGCAGCTTATTAGCGACTAGCGGAAACAATGAGCAGTTCTTC.

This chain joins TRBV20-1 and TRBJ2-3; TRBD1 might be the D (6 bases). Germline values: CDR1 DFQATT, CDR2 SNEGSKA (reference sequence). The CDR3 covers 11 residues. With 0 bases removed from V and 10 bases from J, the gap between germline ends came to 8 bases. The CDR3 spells CSARDQGSQYF. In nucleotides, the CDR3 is TGCAGTGCTAGAGATCAGGGGTCGCAGTATTTT.

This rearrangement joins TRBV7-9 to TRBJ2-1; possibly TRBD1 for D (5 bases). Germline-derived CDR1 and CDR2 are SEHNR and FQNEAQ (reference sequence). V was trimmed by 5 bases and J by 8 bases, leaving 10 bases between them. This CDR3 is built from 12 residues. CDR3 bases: TGTGCCAGCAGCATTAAAGGGGATGAGCAGTTCTTC. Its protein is CASSIKGDEQFF.

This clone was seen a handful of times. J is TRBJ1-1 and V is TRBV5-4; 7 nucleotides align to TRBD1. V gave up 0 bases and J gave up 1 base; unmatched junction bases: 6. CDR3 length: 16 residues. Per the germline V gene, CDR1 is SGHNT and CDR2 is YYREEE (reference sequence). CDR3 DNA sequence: TGTGCCAGCAGCTTGGGAAGGGGACAGACGAACACTGAAGCTTTCTTT. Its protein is CASSLGRGQTNTEAFF. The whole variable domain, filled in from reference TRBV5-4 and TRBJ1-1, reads ETGVTQSPTHLIKTRGQQVTLRCSSQSGHNTVSWYQQALGQGPQFIFQYYREEENGRGNFPPRFSGLQFPNYSSELNVNALELDDSALYLCASSLGRGQTNTEAFFGQGTRLTVV.

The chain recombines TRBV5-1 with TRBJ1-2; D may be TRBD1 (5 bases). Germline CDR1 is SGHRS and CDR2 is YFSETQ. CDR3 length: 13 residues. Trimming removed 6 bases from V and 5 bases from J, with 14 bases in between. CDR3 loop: CASTPGGGYGYTF. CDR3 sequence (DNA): TGCGCCAGCACCCCTGGGGGGGGTTATGGCTACACCTTC.